This T cell receptor (beta chain) was identified in a study of T cell repertoires in cytomegalovirus infection. Overall study context: Indications of both CMV infection and matching HLA type were provided by public TCR beta signatures. Study-wide results and caveats: Accumulated public TCR beta family frequency recognized individuals carrying CMV together with the relevant HLA.

One entry per CDR3 protein, called by TCRdb with MiXCR from the reads. Altogether tens of thousands of distinct CDR3 sequences are present, 33% being singletons, with the ten largest covering about two thirds. As to this clonotype: Its specificity is not known.

The clonotype was recovered from a human donor in good health (CMV status not recorded). Some clones in this sample may be carry-over from other donors' samples. Sequencing was carried out using PBMCs, sequenced either directly or after in vitro stimulation (not recorded which).

The CDR3 protein is CSARGSGIGSGNTIYF. CDR3 DNA: TGCAGTGCTAGAGGCAGTGGAATCGGCTCTGGAAACACCATATATTTT. The V and J genes are TRBV20-1 and TRBJ1-3, with D unresolved. Per germline, CDR1 DFQATT and CDR2 SNEGSKA (reference sequence). V shed 1 base and J shed 0 bases, with 13 bases lying between them. CDR3 size: 16 residues.